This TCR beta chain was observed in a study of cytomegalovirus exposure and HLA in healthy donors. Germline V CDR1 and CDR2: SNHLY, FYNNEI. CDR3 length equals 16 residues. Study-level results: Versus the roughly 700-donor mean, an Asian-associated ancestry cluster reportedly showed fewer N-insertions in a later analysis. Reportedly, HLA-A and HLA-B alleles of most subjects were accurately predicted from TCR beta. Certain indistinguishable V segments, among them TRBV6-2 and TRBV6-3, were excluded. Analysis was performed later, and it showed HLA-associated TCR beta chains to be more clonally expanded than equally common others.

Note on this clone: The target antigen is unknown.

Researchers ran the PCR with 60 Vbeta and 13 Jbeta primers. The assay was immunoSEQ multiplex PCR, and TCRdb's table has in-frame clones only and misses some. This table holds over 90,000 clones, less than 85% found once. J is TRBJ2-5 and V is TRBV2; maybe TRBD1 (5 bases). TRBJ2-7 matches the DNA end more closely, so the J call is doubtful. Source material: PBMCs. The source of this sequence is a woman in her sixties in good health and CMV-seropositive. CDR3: CASSEKTLGDSYEQYF. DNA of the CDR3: TGTGCCAGCAGTGAAAAGACATTAGGGGACTCCTACGAGCAGTACTTC.